This T cell receptor (beta chain) was identified during a study of human T cells and chemical hapten exposure. This clonotype was observed a handful of times. Specified time point: patch test 1, 2 weeks after DPC sensitization. As to treatment: therapeutic diphenylcyclopropenone sensitization with weekly scalp DPC. The junction had 11 bases not matched to a gene; V was cut back by 3 bases and J by 6 bases. CDR1 is DFQATT and CDR2 is SNEGSKA in the germline V gene (reference sequence). The CDR3 has 16 residues. TCRdb re-derived calls from the RACE reads in MiXCR, one entry per CDR3 protein. The data hold around 120,000 distinct CDR3 sequences, with around 15% observed a single time.

The chain links TRBV20-1 to TRBJ2-3; 11 bases match TRBD2. The material was whole blood, obtained in connection with sensitization to the hapten diphenylcyclopropenone (DPC). The sequence derives from a man between 18 and 35 years old with alopecia areata. Some clones in this sample may be carry-over from other donors' samples. CDR3 protein: CSASRTSGGVPDTQYF. Written as DNA, the CDR3 is TGCAGTGCTAGCCGAACTAGCGGGGGAGTCCCGGATACGCAGTATTTT.